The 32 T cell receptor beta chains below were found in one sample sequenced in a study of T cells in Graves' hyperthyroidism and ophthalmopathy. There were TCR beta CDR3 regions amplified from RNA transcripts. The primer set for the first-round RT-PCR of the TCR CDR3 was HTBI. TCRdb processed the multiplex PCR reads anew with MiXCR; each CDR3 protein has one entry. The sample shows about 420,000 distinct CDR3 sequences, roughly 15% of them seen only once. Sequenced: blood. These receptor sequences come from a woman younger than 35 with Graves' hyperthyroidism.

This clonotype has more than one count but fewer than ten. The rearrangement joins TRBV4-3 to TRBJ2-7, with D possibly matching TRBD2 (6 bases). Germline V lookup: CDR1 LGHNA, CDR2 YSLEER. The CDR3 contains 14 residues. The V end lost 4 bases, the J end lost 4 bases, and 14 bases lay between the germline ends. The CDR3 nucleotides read TGCGCCAGCAGCCCAGCGGGTGGCATTTACGAGCAGTACTTC. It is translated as CASSPAGGIYEQYF.

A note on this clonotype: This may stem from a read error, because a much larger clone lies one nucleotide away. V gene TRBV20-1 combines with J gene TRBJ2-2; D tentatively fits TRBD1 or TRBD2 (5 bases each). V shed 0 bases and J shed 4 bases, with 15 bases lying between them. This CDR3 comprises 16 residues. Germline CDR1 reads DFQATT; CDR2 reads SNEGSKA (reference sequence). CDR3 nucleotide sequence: TGCAGTGCTAGAGATCGAGGGGTCTCGGGCACCGGGGAGCTGTTTTTT. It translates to CSARDRGVSGTGELFF.

Here the CDR3 DNA reads TGCGCCAGCAGCACCAGGGAAATCTCCTACGAGCAGTACTTC. This sequence encodes CASSTREISYEQYF. The gene calls are TRBV4-1 and TRBJ2-7, with D possibly TRBD1 on 5 matching bases. The CDR3 is 14 amino acids. V lost 5 bases, J lost 0 bases, and 11 bases lay in between. Germline-derived CDR1 and CDR2 are MGHRA and YSYEKL.

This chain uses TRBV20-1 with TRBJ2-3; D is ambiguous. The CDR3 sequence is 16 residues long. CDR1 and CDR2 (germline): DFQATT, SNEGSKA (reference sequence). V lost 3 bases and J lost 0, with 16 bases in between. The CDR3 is CSARLGEGFSTDTQYF. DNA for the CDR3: TGCAGTGCTAGGCTGGGTGAAGGGTTTAGCACAGATACGCAGTATTTT.

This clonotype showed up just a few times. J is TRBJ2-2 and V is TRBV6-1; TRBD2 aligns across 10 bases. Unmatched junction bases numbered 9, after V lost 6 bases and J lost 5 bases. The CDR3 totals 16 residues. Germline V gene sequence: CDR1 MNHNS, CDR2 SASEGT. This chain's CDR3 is CASRPSGSRGTGELFF. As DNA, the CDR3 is TGTGCCAGCAGGCCTAGCGGGAGTCGAGGAACCGGGGAGCTGTTTTTT.

The CDR3 region has the DNA TGTGCCAGCAGCCTCACGATCCCGGGACTAGCGGGATACAATGAGCAGTTCTTC. Translated: CASSLTIPGLAGYNEQFF. The chain has TRBV27 and TRBJ2-1; 13 bases align to TRBD2. Losses at the gene ends were 6 bases for V and 4 bases for J; bases not matched to a gene: 12. The CDR3 has 18 residues. Germline-derived CDR1 and CDR2 are MNHEY and SMNVEV (reference sequence).

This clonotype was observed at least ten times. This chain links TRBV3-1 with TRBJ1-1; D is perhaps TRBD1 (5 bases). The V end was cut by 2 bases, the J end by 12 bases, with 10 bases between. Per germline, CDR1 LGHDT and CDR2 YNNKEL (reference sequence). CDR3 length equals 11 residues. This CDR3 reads CASSQSAGPFF. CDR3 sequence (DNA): TGTGCCAGCAGCCAATCGGCGGGGCCTTTCTTT.

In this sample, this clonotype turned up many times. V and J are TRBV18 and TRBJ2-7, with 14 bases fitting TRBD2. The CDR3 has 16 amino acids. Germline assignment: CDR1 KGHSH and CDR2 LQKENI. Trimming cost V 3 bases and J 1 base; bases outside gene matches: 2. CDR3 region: CASSPRTSGGSYEQYF. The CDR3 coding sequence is TGTGCCAGCTCACCGCGGACTAGCGGGGGGTCCTACGAGCAGTACTTC.

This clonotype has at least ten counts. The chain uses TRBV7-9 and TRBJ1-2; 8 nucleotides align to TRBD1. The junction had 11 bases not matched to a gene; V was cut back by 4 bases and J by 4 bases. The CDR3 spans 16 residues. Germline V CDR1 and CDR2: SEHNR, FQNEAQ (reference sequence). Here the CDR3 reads CASSSGKSTGVYGYTF. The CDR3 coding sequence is TGTGCCAGCAGCTCCGGCAAATCGACAGGGGTCTATGGCTACACCTTC.

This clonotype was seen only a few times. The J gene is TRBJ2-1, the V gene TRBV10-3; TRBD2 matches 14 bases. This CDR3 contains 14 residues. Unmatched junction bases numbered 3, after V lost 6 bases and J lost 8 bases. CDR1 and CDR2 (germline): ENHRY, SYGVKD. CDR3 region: CAISGTSGRDEQFF. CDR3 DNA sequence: TGTGCCATCAGCGGGACTAGCGGGAGAGATGAGCAGTTCTTC.

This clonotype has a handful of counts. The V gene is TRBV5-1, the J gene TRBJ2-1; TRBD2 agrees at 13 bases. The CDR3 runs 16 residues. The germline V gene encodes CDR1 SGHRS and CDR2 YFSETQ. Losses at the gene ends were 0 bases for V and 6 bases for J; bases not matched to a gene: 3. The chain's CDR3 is CASSLGGTSGINEQFF. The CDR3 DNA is TGCGCCAGCAGCTTGGGCGGGACTAGCGGGATCAATGAGCAGTTCTTC. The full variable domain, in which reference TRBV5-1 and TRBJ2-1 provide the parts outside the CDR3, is KAGVTQTPRYLIKTRGQQVTLSCSPISGHRSVSWYQQTPGQGLQFLFEYFSETQRNKGNFPGRFSGRQFSNSRSEMNVSTLELGDSALYLCASSLGGTSGINEQFFGPGTRLTVL.

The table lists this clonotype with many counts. In nucleotides, the CDR3 is TGTGCCAGCAGTTTAGCGGGACTAGCTCACAATGAGCAGTTCTTC. This sequence encodes CASSLAGLAHNEQFF. The chain employs TRBV12-3 or TRBV12-4 and TRBJ2-1; 9 nucleotides line up with TRBD2. V lost 0 bases, J lost 5 bases, and 2 bases stayed unmatched. There are 15 residues in the CDR3.

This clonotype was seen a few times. For the CDR3, the DNA is TGCGCCAGCAGCTTGGACCCTAACCGGGGGCTCACCGGGGAGCTGTTTTTT. This translates into CASSLDPNRGLTGELFF. V and J are TRBV5-1 and TRBJ2-2; D may match TRBD1 or TRBD2 (6 bases each). The V end lost 0 bases, the J end lost 4 bases, and 16 bases lay between the germline ends. There are 17 residues in the CDR3. Germline V gene sequence: CDR1 SGHRS, CDR2 YFSETQ. Full variable domain (missing parts from reference TRBV5-1 and TRBJ2-2): KAGVTQTPRYLIKTRGQQVTLSCSPISGHRSVSWYQQTPGQGLQFLFEYFSETQRNKGNFPGRFSGRQFSNSRSEMNVSTLELGDSALYLCASSLDPNRGLTGELFFGEGSRLTVL.

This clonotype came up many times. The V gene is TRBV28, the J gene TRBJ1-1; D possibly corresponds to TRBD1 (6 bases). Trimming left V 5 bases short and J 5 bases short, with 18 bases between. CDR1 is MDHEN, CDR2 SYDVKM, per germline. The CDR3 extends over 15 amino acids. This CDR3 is CASSTHGGGATEAFF. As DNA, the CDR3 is TGTGCCAGCAGTACGCATGGGGGGGGCGCGACTGAAGCTTTCTTT.

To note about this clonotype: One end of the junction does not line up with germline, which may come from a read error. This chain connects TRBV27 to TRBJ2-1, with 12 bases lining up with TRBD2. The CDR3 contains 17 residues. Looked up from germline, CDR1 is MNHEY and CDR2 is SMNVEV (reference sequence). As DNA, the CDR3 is TGTGCCAGCAGAGTTAGGACTAGCGGGGACTACTACAATGAGCAGTCCTTC. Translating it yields CASRVRTSGDYYNEQSF.

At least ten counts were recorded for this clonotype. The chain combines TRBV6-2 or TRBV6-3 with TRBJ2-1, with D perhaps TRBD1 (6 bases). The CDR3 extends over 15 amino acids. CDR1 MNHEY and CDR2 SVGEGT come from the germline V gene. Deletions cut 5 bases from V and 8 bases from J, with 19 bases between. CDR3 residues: CASSPTPDSSDEQFF. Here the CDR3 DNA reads TGTGCCAGCAGTCCCACTCCGGACAGTTCCGATGAGCAGTTCTTC.

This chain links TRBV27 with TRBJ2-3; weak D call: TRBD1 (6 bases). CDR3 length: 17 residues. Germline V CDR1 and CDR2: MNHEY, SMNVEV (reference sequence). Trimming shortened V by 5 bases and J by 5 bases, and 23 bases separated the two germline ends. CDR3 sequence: CASSMLRWQGRGDTQYF. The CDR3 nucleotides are TGTGCCAGCAGTATGCTCCGGTGGCAGGGGCGTGGAGATACGCAGTATTTT.

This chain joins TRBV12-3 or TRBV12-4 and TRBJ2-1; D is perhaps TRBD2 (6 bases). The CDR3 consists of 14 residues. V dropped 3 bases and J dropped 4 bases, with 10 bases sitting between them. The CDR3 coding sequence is TGTGCCAGCAGTTTTAATAGCGGTTACAATGAGCAGTTCTTC. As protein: CASSFNSGYNEQFF.

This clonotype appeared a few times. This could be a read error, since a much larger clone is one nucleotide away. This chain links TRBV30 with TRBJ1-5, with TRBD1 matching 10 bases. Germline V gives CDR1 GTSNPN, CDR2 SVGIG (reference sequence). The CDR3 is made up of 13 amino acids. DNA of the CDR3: TGTGCCTGGGGACAGGGGGTCAGTCAGACCCAGCATTTT. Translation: CAWGQGVSQTQHF.

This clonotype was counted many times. The CDR3 DNA sequence: TGTGCCAGCAGCGTATCGGTCCAGGGCGTTGGGGAGCTGTTTTTT. Translated, it gives CASSVSVQGVGELFF. The V call is TRBV9, the J call TRBJ2-2; a possible D gene is TRBD1 (5 bases). CDR1 and CDR2 from the germline V gene are SGDLS and YYNGEE. V shed 1 base and J shed 8 bases, with 15 bases lying between them. This CDR3 comprises 15 residues.

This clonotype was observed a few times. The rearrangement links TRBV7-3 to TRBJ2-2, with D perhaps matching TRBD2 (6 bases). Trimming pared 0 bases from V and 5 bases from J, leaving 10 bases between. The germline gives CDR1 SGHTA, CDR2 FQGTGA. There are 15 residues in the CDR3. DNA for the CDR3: TGTGCCAGCAGCTTAACGCGGGGTGGAACCGGGGAGCTGTTTTTT. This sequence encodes CASSLTRGGTGELFF.

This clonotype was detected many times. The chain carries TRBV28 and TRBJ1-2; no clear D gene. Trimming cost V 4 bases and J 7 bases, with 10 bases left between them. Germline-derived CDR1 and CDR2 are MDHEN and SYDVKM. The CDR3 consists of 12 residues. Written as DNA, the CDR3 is TGTGCCAGCAGTTCGGCGAGGGCTGGCTACACCTTC. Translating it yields CASSSARAGYTF.

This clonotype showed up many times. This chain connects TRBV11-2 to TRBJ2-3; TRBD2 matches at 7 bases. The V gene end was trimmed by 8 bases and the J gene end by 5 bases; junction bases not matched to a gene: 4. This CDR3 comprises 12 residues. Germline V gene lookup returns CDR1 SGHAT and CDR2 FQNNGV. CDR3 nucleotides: TGTGCCAGCGGGGGGGGGGGAGATACGCAGTATTTT. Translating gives CASGGGGDTQYF.

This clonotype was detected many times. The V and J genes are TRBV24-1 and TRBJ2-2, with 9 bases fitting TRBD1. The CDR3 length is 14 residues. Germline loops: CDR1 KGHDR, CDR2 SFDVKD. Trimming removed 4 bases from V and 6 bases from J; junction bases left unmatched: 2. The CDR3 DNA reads TGTGCCACCAGTGAGACAGGGGGAGCCGGGGAGCTGTTTTTT. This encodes CATSETGGAGELFF.

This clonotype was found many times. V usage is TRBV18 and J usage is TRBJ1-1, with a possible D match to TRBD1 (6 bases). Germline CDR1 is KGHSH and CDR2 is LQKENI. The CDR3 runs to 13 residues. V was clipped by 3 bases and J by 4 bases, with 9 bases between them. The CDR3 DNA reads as TGTGCCAGCTCACCCGAGGGGGGCACTGAAGCTTTCTTT. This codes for CASSPEGGTEAFF. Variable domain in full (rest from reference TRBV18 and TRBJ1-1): NAGVMQNPRHLVRRRGQEARLRCSPMKGHSHVYWYRQLPEEGLKFMVYLQKENIIDESGMPKERFSAEFPKEGPSILRIQQVVRGDSAAYFCASSPEGGTEAFFGQGTRLTVV.

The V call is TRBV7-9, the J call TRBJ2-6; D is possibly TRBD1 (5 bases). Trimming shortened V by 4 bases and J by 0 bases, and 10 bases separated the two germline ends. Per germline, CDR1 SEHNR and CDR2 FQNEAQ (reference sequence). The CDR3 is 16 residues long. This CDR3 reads CASSSGLSSGANVLTF. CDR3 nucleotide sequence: TGTGCCAGCAGCTCAGGGTTAAGCTCTGGGGCCAACGTCCTGACTTTC.

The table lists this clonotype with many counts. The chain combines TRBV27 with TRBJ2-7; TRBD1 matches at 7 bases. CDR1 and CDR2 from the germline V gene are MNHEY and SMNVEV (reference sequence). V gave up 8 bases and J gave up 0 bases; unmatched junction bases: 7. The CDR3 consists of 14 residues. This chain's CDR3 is CASGYAGGSYEQYF. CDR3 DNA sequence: TGTGCCAGCGGGTATGCAGGGGGCTCCTACGAGCAGTACTTC.

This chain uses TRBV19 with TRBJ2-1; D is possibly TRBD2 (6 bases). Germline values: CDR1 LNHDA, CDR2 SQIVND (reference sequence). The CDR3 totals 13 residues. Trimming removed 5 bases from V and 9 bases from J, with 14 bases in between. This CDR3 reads CASSPLEGSEQFF. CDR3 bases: TGTGCCAGTAGTCCCCTGGAGGGGTCTGAGCAGTTCTTC.

Written as DNA, the CDR3 is TGCGCCAGCAGCCCCACGTTGACGGTCCTAATAGGGGGCTACACCTTC. The encoded protein is CASSPTLTVLIGGYTF. The chain couples TRBV4-1 to TRBJ1-2; unclear D gene. The V end lost 4 bases, the J end lost 8 bases, and 23 bases lay between the germline ends. This CDR3 comprises 16 residues. Per the germline V gene, CDR1 is MGHRA and CDR2 is YSYEKL.

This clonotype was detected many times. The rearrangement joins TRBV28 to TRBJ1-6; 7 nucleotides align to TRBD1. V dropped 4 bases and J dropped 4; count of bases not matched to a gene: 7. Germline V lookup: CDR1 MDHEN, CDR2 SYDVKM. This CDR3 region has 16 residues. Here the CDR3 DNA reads TGTGCCAGCAGTTCATACAGGGGACCTTATAATTCACCCCTCCACTTT. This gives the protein CASSSYRGPYNSPLHF. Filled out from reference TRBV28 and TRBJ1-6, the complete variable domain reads DVKVTQSSRYLVKRTGEKVFLECVQDMDHENMFWYRQDPGLGLRLIYFSYDVKMKEKGDIPEGYSVSREKKERFSLILESASTNQTSMYLCASSSYRGPYNSPLHFGNGTRLTVT.

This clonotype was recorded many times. The CDR3, as DNA: TGCGCCAGCAGCTGGACAGGGCTTAACACCGGGGAGCTGTTTTTT. Its translation: CASSWTGLNTGELFF. This chain joins TRBV5-1 and TRBJ2-2; 8 bases fit TRBD1. J gave up 2 bases and V 3 bases, and 3 bases lay outside the gene matches. The CDR3 loop spans 15 amino acids. Germline V gene lookup returns CDR1 SGHRS and CDR2 YFSETQ.

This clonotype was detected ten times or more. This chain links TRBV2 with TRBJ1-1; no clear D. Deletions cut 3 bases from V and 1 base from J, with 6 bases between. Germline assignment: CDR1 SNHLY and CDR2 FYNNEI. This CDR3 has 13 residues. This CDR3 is CASSDRENTEAFF. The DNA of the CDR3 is TGTGCCAGCAGTGACAGAGAGAACACTGAAGCTTTCTTT.